This T cell receptor beta chain was documented in a study of chemoradiotherapy in HPV16-positive cancers (dated by TCRdb to between 2020 and 2023). In terms of the full investigation: Using functional T-cell assays on cells from a couple of HPV16-positive patients, the researchers defined candidate HPV-specific T-cell clones and common TCR motifs. The study asked whether T-cell immunity against the HPV oncoproteins E6 and E7 changes during chemoradiotherapy and whether it affects survival. The candidate HPV-specific TCRs and motifs were subsequently tracked in TCR repertoires obtained from 86 patients with HPV-related cancers. The full study reports these points: In HPV16-positive patients, expansion of HPV-responsive T cells during chemoradiotherapy was found to be associated with improved recurrence-free survival. The functional definition of HPV-specific T cells came from only a couple of HPV16-positive patients, and the survival association was reported for HPV16-positive patients. Expansion of candidate HPV-specific clones and E7-related TCR motifs was observed in the tumor microenvironment during treatment, whereas no such expansion was observed for non-HPV-specific T cells.

The library was prepared using the immunoSEQ multiplex PCR assay. Not all clones reach the TCRdb copy of this immuneACCESS table, which keeps in-frame sequences only. Checked studies attribute under half of the gap to unresolved V genes and leave the rest unexplained. The sample data list 20,000 to 30,000 clones, and approximately 94% of these were observed just once. The biggest ten clones account for approximately 2.7% of the sample. Turning to this clone: It lacks a known antigen. There are no base qualities to consult, and no much larger clone falls within one base.

Repertoires were sampled repeatedly over the course of chemoradiotherapy so that clonal expansion in the tumor microenvironment could be followed. From its cysteine to its phenylalanine, the CDR3 spans 19 amino acids. Only the CDR3 DNA is retained, 57 bases long and in frame from the first base. Based on the germline V gene (reference sequence), the CDR1 and CDR2 sequences are LNHDA and SQIVND. Unmatched junction bases come to 10, with V trimmed by 5 bases and J by 1 base. This sample was gathered from a patient who underwent chemoradiotherapy. The rearrangement joined TRBV19 to TRBJ2-1, with TRBD2 identical over 14 junction bases. This sequence originates from a human donor with HPV-associated anogenital cancer. The bases are TGTGCCAGTAGTCCCGCCGGGACTAGCGGGAGAATTTCCTACAATGAGCAGTTCTTC. Its product reads: CASSPAGTSGRISYNEQFF. With all but the CDR3 taken from the reference TRBV19 and TRBJ2-1 genes, the full variable domain is: DGGITQSPKYLFRKEGQNVTLSCEQNLNHDAMYWYRQDPGQGLRLIYYSQIVNDFQKGDIAEGYSVSREKKESFPLTVTSAQKNPTAFYLCASSPAGTSGRISYNEQFFGPGTRLTVL.